This T cell receptor (beta chain) was sequenced during a study of beta chain features in type 1 diabetes. General study points: TCRB CDR3s were moderately but significantly shorter in Type 1 diabetes patients in all four CD4+ subsets. There were fewer insertions and more deletions at the VDJ junctions of type 1 diabetes patients.

Stem cell-like memory, regulatory, central memory and naive CD4+ cells were sorted via CD45RO/CCR7/CD25/CD127/CD95/CD27. Once sorted, every population was more than 95% pure. This clone appeared a few times. Its antigen is not identified. V lost 4 bases to trimming and J lost 6 bases, with 9 bases between them. CDR1 LNHDA and CDR2 SQIVND come from the germline V gene (reference sequence). This CDR3 has 13 amino acids. As every portion of the isolated RNA was reverse transcribed, the sequencing read expressed TCRB transcripts. The assay was immunoSEQ multiplex PCR, and TCRdb's table has in-frame clones only and misses some. Among hundreds of thousands of clones, over 12% were seen once, and the ten largest hold 0.035% to 0.045%.

The chain is built from TRBV19 and TRBJ2-2; D not resolved. The receptor's source is a man younger than 30 with type 1 diabetes. Sequenced: naive CD4+ T cells from blood. The CDR3 loop reads CASSRKGSGELFF. CDR3 nucleotide sequence: TGTGCCAGTAGTAGAAAGGGTTCCGGGGAGCTGTTTTTT.